This TCR beta chain came from a study of T cell responses to AZD1222 COVID-19 vaccine. The method was immunoSEQ multiplex PCR; TCRdb's version includes in-frame clones alone and lacks a portion of them. The sample shows about 130,000 clones, around nine tenths of them seen only once. The germline V gene encodes CDR1 LNHDA and CDR2 SQIVND (reference sequence). The ends lost 5 bases at V and 7 bases at J; junction bases unmatched: 8. The CDR3 has 14 amino acids. Study-wide results and caveats: Donors skewed white British and female; clonal diversity was possibly underestimated.

As for this clone: The antigen remains unidentified.

V is TRBV19 and J is TRBJ1-1; 9 nucleotides line up with TRBD1. The sample was peripheral blood, taken on day 0 of AZD1222 vaccination. The receptor comes from an adult in good health. The CDR3 here is CASSYRQGQGEAFF. The CDR3 coding sequence is TGTGCCAGTAGTTACCGACAGGGACAGGGTGAAGCTTTCTTT.